The following is a TCR beta chain sequence with its context. Antigen specificity is unknown. The data were taken from a study of vaccination and CD4 T cells after COVID-19. The CDR3 has 15 residues. Trimming stripped 4 bases from V and 2 bases from J, with 15 bases between. Germline CDR1 is SGDLS and CDR2 is YYNGEE. Researchers used the Oncomine TCR Beta short-read assay to sequence DNA from cultured CD4+ T cells. Each CDR3 protein is one row after TCRdb ran MiXCR on the PCR reads. The repertoire holds about 20,000 distinct CDR3 sequences, with about 44% as singletons. Treatment specified: approximately 9-day PBMC culture with coronavirus spike peptide pools or control peptides (ViraFEST assay). There were positive PCR dates ranging from March to December 2020, all predating US Alpha, Beta and Delta variants.

Sequencing used CD4+ T cells from blood, cultured in vitro. This chain links TRBV9 with TRBJ1-2, with D perhaps matching TRBD1 (5 bases). The TCR was taken from a human donor who had recovered from COVID-19. The CDR3 is CASSPNPGGNYGYTF. In nucleotides, the CDR3 is TGTGCCAGCAGCCCTAACCCGGGGGGGAACTATGGCTACACCTTC. Full variable domain (rest looked up from reference TRBV9 and TRBJ1-2): DSGVTQTPKHLITATGQRVTLRCSPRSGDLSVYWYQQSLDQGLQFLIQYYNGEERAKGNILERFSAQQFPDLHSELNLSSLELGDSALYFCASSPNPGGNYGYTFGSGTRLTVV.